These 25 T cell receptor beta chains were sequenced from one sample in a study of a mutant IDH1 vaccine in newly diagnosed glioma. The method was immunoSEQ multiplex PCR; TCRdb's version includes in-frame clones alone and lacks a portion of them. The sample shows under 25,000 clones, 93% of them seen only once. Stated time point: baseline, week 1 (first vaccination visit). Treatment noted: pre-vaccination baseline after standard-of-care therapy. The input for sequencing was PBMCs, taken from a glioma patient treated with radiotherapy, temozolomide or both. The source is a man in his forties with glioma.

This chain joins TRBV11-3 and TRBJ1-1; no clear D. Trimming shortened V by 7 bases and J by 5 bases, and 11 bases separated the two germline ends. Germline CDR1 SGHNT, CDR2 YENEEA. The CDR3 is 12 amino acids. This chain's CDR3 is CASTRGDTEAFF. In nucleotides, the CDR3 is TGTGCCAGCACCCGTGGGGATACTGAAGCTTTCTTT.

V and J are TRBV11-1 and TRBJ2-1; TRBD2 aligns across 7 bases. CDR1 and CDR2 (germline): SGHAT, FQDESV (reference sequence). CDR3 length: 16 residues. V trimming: 0 bases; J trimming: 9 bases; junction bases outside the gene matches: 11. The CDR3 region has the DNA TGTGCCAGCAGCTTAGCTGTGGCGGGGGTTGCGGGTGAGCAGTTCTTC. It translates to CASSLAVAGVAGEQFF. The full variable domain, rest sourced from reference TRBV11-1 and TRBJ2-1, is EAEVAQSPRYKITEKSQAVAFWCDPISGHATLYWYRQILGQGPELLVQFQDESVVDDSQLPKDRFSAERLKGVDSTLKIQPAELGDSAMYLCASSLAVAGVAGEQFFGPGTRLTVL.

In DNA, the CDR3 is TGTGCCAGCAGCGTAGCTGCCACGAATTCACCCCTCCACTTT. This translates into CASSVAATNSPLHF. The rearrangement uses TRBV9 and TRBJ1-6; no firm D call. Per the germline V gene, CDR1 is SGDLS and CDR2 is YYNGEE. The CDR3 is 14 residues long. The ends were cut back, 0 bases at V and 7 bases at J, with 8 bases in the middle. Full variable domain (missing parts from reference TRBV9 and TRBJ1-6): DSGVTQTPKHLITATGQRVTLRCSPRSGDLSVYWYQQSLDQGLQFLIQYYNGEERAKGNILERFSAQQFPDLHSELNLSSLELGDSALYFCASSVAATNSPLHFGNGTRLTVT.

The chain recombines TRBV5-8 with TRBJ1-1, with TRBD1 identical over 8 bases. This CDR3 has 15 amino acids. V lost 0 bases and J lost 3; bases outside the gene matches: 4. Germline V gene data show CDR1 as SGHTS and CDR2 as YDEGEE. In nucleotides, the CDR3 is TGTGCCAGCAGCTTGGAAACAGGGGGACACACTGAAGCTTTCTTT. Translation: CASSLETGGHTEAFF.

The chain joins TRBV7-9 to TRBJ2-6; TRBD1 is a possible D gene (5 bases). This CDR3 has 14 amino acids. Per the germline V gene, CDR1 is SEHNR and CDR2 is FQNEAQ (reference sequence). Deletions cut 6 bases from V and 4 bases from J, with 10 bases between. The chain's CDR3 is CASRPGSGANVLTF. CDR3 DNA sequence: TGTGCCAGCAGGCCAGGGTCCGGGGCCAACGTCCTGACTTTC.

CDR3 nucleotides: TGCGCCAGCAGCCATGTACTAGCGGGGGAAACAGATACGCAGTATTTT. Protein product: CASSHVLAGETDTQYF. The rearrangement joins TRBV4-3 to TRBJ2-3, with TRBD2 identical over 11 bases. Germline trimming cut 3 bases from V and 3 bases from J; bases unmatched to any gene: 5. CDR3 length: 16 residues. From germline, CDR1 is LGHNA and CDR2 YSLEER.

The chain recombines TRBV7-9 with TRBJ2-3; TRBD2 agrees at 11 bases. This CDR3 is 18 amino acids long. Looked up from germline, CDR1 is SEHNR and CDR2 is FQNEAQ (reference sequence). V dropped 1 base and J dropped 2; count of bases not matched to a gene: 8. The CDR3 DNA reads as TGTGCCAGCAGCTTAGAACTAGCGGGGGCGCTTCCCACAGATACGCAGTATTTT. It is translated as CASSLELAGALPTDTQYF.

V and J are TRBV7-2 and TRBJ2-7; 7 bases map to TRBD2. The CDR3 is 13 amino acids. CDR1 and CDR2 from the germline V gene are SGHTA and FQGNSA. Unmatched junction bases numbered 6, after V lost 6 bases and J lost 4 bases. The CDR3 protein is CASRSMGGYEQYF. CDR3 DNA sequence: TGTGCCAGCAGATCAATGGGGGGGTACGAGCAGTACTTC.

V and J are TRBV7-9 and TRBJ2-2; 15 bases fit TRBD2. V was clipped by 4 bases and J by 3 bases; unmatched bases: 6. CDR3 size: 18 residues. Germline CDR1 and CDR2: SEHNR and FQNEAQ (reference sequence). For the CDR3, the DNA is TGTGCCAGCAGCTCCCCATGGACTAGCGGGGGGGACACCGGGGAGCTGTTTTTT. Amino acid sequence: CASSSPWTSGGDTGELFF.

The CDR3 here is CASSLVGESYGYTF. The CDR3 bases are TGTGCCAGCAGCTTGGTAGGGGAATCCTATGGCTACACCTTC. V usage is TRBV5-8 and J usage is TRBJ1-2; D is possibly TRBD1 (5 bases). CDR1 is SGHTS and CDR2 is YDEGEE in the germline V gene. Between the trimmed V and J ends, which lost 0 bases and 4 bases, there was a span of 10 bases. This CDR3 comprises 14 residues.

This clone was recorded once. The chain recombines TRBV7-2 with TRBJ2-1; 9 bases match TRBD2. CDR3 size: 14 residues. Trimming removed 8 bases from V and 4 bases from J; junction bases left unmatched: 6. The V gene's germline CDR1 is SGHTA and CDR2 FQGNSA. The CDR3 region is CASQAGGRYNEQFF. The CDR3 nucleotides read TGTGCCAGCCAGGCGGGGGGGCGATACAATGAGCAGTTCTTC.

V gene TRBV7-2 combines with J gene TRBJ2-3; D is undetermined. The length of the CDR3 is 14 residues. Germline V lookup: CDR1 SGHTA, CDR2 FQGNSA. Trimming stripped 3 bases from V and 2 bases from J, with 9 bases between. The CDR3 sequence is CASSFDGNTDTQYF. In nucleotides, the CDR3 is TGTGCCAGCAGCTTCGATGGGAACACAGATACGCAGTATTTT.

The CDR3 loop reads CAISRTVGTEAFF. CDR3 sequence (DNA): TGTGCCATCAGCCGGACAGTGGGCACTGAAGCTTTCTTT. This chain links TRBV10-3 with TRBJ1-1; tentatively, D is TRBD1 (6 bases). V dropped 6 bases and J dropped 4 bases, with 12 bases sitting between them. CDR3 length: 13 amino acids. Germline V lookup: CDR1 ENHRY, CDR2 SYGVKD.

This clone was found once. CDR3 nucleotides: TGCGCCAGCAGCTCGGATACCTCTGGAAACACCATATATTTT. Translation: CASSSDTSGNTIYF. V is TRBV5-1 and J is TRBJ1-3; D gene uncertain. Germline CDR1 is SGHRS and CDR2 is YFSETQ. V was shortened by 3 bases and J by 0 bases, with 7 bases between the two germline ends. CDR3 length equals 14 residues.

The chain recombines TRBV9 with TRBJ2-3, with TRBD1 identical over 7 bases. This CDR3 spans 12 amino acids. CDR1 and CDR2 from the germline V gene are SGDLS and YYNGEE. The V segment lost 4 bases and the J segment 10 bases; nucleotides outside the gene matches: 6. As DNA, the CDR3 is TGTGCCAGCAGCTTCGACAGGGTCTCGCAGTATTTT. Amino acid sequence: CASSFDRVSQYF.

The J gene is TRBJ1-5, the V gene TRBV19, with D unresolved. The V gene lost 0 bases and the J gene lost 0 bases, with 6 bases spanning the gap. The germline V gene encodes CDR1 LNHDA and CDR2 SQIVND (reference sequence). This CDR3 has 15 residues. Here the CDR3 reads CASSIDGYSNQPQHF. The CDR3 nucleotides read TGTGCCAGTAGTATAGACGGGTATAGCAATCAGCCCCAGCATTTT.

This chain connects TRBV2 to TRBJ1-2, with D tentatively TRBD1 (6 bases). CDR1 is SNHLY and CDR2 is FYNNEI in the germline V gene. The V end lost 3 bases, the J end lost 5 bases, and 22 bases lay between the germline ends. The CDR3 sequence is 17 residues long. The CDR3 nucleotides are TGTGCCAGCAGTGATACACAGGGACCATTAGGGTTGTATGGCTACACCTTC. Translated, it gives CASSDTQGPLGLYGYTF. Supplemented by reference TRBV2 and TRBJ1-2, the full variable domain reads EPEVTQTPSHQVTQMGQEVILRCVPISNHLYFYWYRQILGQKVEFLVSFYNNEISEKSEIFDDQFSVERPDGSNFTLKIRSTKLEDSAMYFCASSDTQGPLGLYGYTFGSGTRLTVV.

This chain links TRBV4-1 with TRBJ2-1, with a possible D match to TRBD1 (6 bases). Germline V lookup: CDR1 MGHRA, CDR2 YSYEKL. Deletions cut 4 bases from V and 3 bases from J, with 16 bases between. The CDR3 extends over 16 amino acids. The CDR3 nucleotides are TGCGCCAGCAGCCCTTCGACAGGTTTGGACTACAATGAGCAGTTCTTC. This codes for CASSPSTGLDYNEQFF.

V gene TRBV14 combines with J gene TRBJ1-1; D ambiguous. CDR3 length: 15 residues. The germline CDR1 and CDR2 sequences are SGHDN and FVKESK. V gave up 2 bases and J gave up 3 bases, with 13 bases separating them. CDR3 amino acids: CASSQRTAWDTEAFF. In nucleotides, the CDR3 is TGTGCCAGCAGCCAACGAACCGCCTGGGACACTGAAGCTTTCTTT.

The gene calls are TRBV28 and TRBJ1-5; possibly TRBD1 for D (6 bases). Looked up from germline, CDR1 is MDHEN and CDR2 is SYDVKM. The ends were cut back, 8 bases at V and 11 bases at J, with 16 bases in the middle. The CDR3 sequence is 12 residues long. CDR3: CASRQADVAQHF. DNA of the CDR3: TGTGCCAGCCGACAGGCGGATGTGGCCCAGCATTTT.

This chain links TRBV7-3 with TRBJ2-2; D possibly corresponds to TRBD2 (6 bases). V was pared by 2 bases and J by 8 bases, with 15 bases between. The CDR3 consists of 15 residues. Germline-derived CDR1 and CDR2 are SGHTA and FQGTGA. CDR3 nucleotides: TGTGCCAGCAGCTTAGCCGGAGGGCCATCGGGGGAGCTGTTTTTT. As protein: CASSLAGGPSGELFF.

This clone has just a few counts. The chain employs TRBV5-1 and TRBJ2-7; D gene unclear. V was clipped by 4 bases and J by 6 bases, with 8 bases between them. The CDR3 covers 11 residues. Germline assignment: CDR1 SGHRS and CDR2 YFSETQ. CDR3 sequence (DNA): TGCGCCAGCAGCCAAAACTCCGAGCAGTACTTC. Residues: CASSQNSEQYF.

The chain joins TRBV18 to TRBJ1-3; D is possibly TRBD1 (6 bases). The CDR3 totals 17 residues. Trimming took off 3 bases at V and 0 bases at J, with 15 bases between the two ends. Germline-derived CDR1 and CDR2 are KGHSH and LQKENI. CDR3 in amino acids: CASSPNRGGSSGNTIYF. CDR3 nucleotides: TGTGCCAGCTCACCTAACCGGGGGGGCTCCTCTGGAAACACCATATATTTT.

The V gene is TRBV5-1, the J gene TRBJ2-7, with D perhaps matching TRBD2 (6 bases). Germline lookup yields CDR1 SGHRS and CDR2 YFSETQ. The CDR3 extends over 13 amino acids. V lost 4 bases and J 0 bases, leaving 8 bases between the germline ends. The DNA of the CDR3 is TGCGCCAGCAGCGGAGGGGTCTCCTACGAGCAGTACTTC. Its translation: CASSGGVSYEQYF.

DNA of the CDR3: TGTGCCAGTAGTCCCAACCGGGGCTCTGGGGCCAACGTCCTGACTTTC. Translation gives CASSPNRGSGANVLTF. The V and J genes are TRBV19 and TRBJ2-6; perhaps TRBD2 as D (5 bases). The CDR3 is made up of 16 amino acids. Germline V gene data show CDR1 as LNHDA and CDR2 as SQIVND (reference sequence). The ends were cut back, 5 bases at V and 0 bases at J, with 11 bases in the middle.